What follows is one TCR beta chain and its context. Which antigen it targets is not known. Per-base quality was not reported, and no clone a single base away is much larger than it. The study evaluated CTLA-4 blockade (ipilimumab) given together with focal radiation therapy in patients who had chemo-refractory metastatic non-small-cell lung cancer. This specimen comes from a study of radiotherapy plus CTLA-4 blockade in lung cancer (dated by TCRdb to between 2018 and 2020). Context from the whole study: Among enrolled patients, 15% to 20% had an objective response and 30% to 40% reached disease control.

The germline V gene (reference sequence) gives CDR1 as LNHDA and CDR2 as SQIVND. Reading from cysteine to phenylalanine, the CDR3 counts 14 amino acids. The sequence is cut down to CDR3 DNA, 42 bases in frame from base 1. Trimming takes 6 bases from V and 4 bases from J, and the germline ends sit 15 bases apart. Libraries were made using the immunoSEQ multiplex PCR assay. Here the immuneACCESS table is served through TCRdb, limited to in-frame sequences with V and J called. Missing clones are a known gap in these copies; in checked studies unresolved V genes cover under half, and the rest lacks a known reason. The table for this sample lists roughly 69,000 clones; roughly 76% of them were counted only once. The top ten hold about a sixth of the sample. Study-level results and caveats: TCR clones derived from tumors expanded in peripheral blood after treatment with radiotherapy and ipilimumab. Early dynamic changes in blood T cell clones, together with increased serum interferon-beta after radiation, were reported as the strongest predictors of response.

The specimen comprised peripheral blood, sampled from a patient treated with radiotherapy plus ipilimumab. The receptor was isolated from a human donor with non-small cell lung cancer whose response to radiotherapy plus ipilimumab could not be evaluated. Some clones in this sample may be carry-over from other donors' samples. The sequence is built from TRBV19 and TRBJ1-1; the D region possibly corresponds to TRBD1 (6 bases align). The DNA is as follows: TGTGCCAGTAGCAGACCAGGGGAGACCACTGAAGCTTTCTTT. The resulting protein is CASSRPGETTEAFF.